The 23 T cell receptor beta chains given below trace back to one sample, sequenced in a study of T cells after yellow fever vaccination. TCRdb reanalysed the 5' RACE reads using MiXCR and keeps one entry per CDR3 protein. In the table there are approximately 510,000 distinct CDR3 sequences, about a fifth of which are singletons. The sequencing used PBMCs, collected 21 days after the first yellow fever vaccination. These receptors all stem from a man between 18 and 29 years old who received the YFV17D yellow fever vaccine.

The sample holds a few counts of this clonotype. This rearrangement joins TRBV9 to TRBJ2-5, with a tentative D call TRBD2 (6 bases). Trimming shortened V by 1 base and J by 5 bases, and 15 bases separated the two germline ends. Germline V lookup: CDR1 SGDLS, CDR2 YYNGEE. The CDR3 is 15 amino acids. CDR3 bases: TGTGCCAGCAGCGTATCGGGAGTCCCCGGGGAGACCCAGTACTTC. Translation gives CASSVSGVPGETQYF.

This rearrangement joins TRBV6-1 to TRBJ2-1; 13 bases fit TRBD2. Germline V gives CDR1 MNHNS, CDR2 SASEGT. The CDR3 length is 17 residues. The junction had 5 bases not matched to a gene; V was cut back by 6 bases and J by 0 bases. The CDR3 loop is CASRELAGGFSYNEQFF. The CDR3 DNA reads TGTGCCAGCAGGGAACTAGCGGGGGGGTTCTCCTACAATGAGCAGTTCTTC.

Only a few counts were recorded for this clonotype. The V call is TRBV27, the J call TRBJ1-4; 7 nucleotides line up with TRBD1. CDR3 size: 15 residues. Trimming at V came to 2 bases and at J to 6 bases, leaving 6 bases not matched to a gene. Germline lookup yields CDR1 MNHEY and CDR2 SMNVEV (reference sequence). The CDR3 DNA reads TGTGCCAGCAGTTTACGAGGGGGCGCTTATGAAAAACTGTTTTTT. Translated, it gives CASSLRGGAYEKLFF.

This clonotype has more than one count but fewer than ten. The V call is TRBV5-1, the J call TRBJ2-1; 8 nucleotides agree with TRBD2. The germline gives CDR1 SGHRS, CDR2 YFSETQ. V lost 4 bases, J lost 8 bases, and 20 bases stayed unmatched. The CDR3 runs 18 residues. CDR3 sequence (DNA): TGCGCCAGCAGCCTGCTCCCCGAAGGGACTAGTCTCTGGGATGAGCAGTTCTTC. Protein: CASSLLPEGTSLWDEQFF.

This clonotype has only a few counts. The chain is built from TRBV7-9 and TRBJ2-7; 8 bases are shared with TRBD1. Germline CDR1 and CDR2: SEHNR and FQNEAQ (reference sequence). This CDR3 spans 16 amino acids. The V segment lost 3 bases and the J segment 5 bases; nucleotides outside the gene matches: 12. The CDR3 nucleotides are TGTGCCAGCAGCTTCGGGATTGGCAGGGGGCTCGACGAGCAGTACTTC. Translated, it gives CASSFGIGRGLDEQYF. The complete variable domain, with remaining parts taken from reference TRBV7-9 and TRBJ2-7, reads DTGVSQNPRHKITKRGQNVTFRCDPISEHNRLYWYRQTLGQGPEFLTYFQNEAQLEKSRLLSDRFSAERPKGSFSTLEIQRTEQGDSAMYLCASSFGIGRGLDEQYFGPGTRLTVT.

The chain is built from TRBV27 and TRBJ2-2; 8 bases agree with TRBD1. The CDR3 runs 16 residues. Losses at the gene ends were 7 bases for V and 5 bases for J; bases not matched to a gene: 12. Germline V lookup: CDR1 MNHEY, CDR2 SMNVEV (reference sequence). Here the CDR3 reads CASTFLGTGRTGELFF. CDR3 DNA: TGTGCCAGCACCTTCCTCGGGACAGGCAGGACCGGGGAGCTGTTTTTT.

The J gene is TRBJ1-1, the V gene TRBV12-3 or TRBV12-4, with 8 bases lining up with TRBD1. After removal of 8 bases from V and 6 bases from J, the junction contained 14 bases not matched to a gene. The CDR3 totals 15 residues. CDR3 region: CASSPGTGPGAEAFF. The DNA of the CDR3 is TGTGCCAGCTCCCCCGGGACAGGTCCGGGGGCTGAAGCTTTCTTT.

This clonotype has only a few counts. This chain uses TRBV7-6 with TRBJ2-2; possibly TRBD1 for D (5 bases). V lost 5 bases, J lost 4 bases, and 8 bases lay in between. CDR1 SGHVS and CDR2 FNYEAQ come from the germline V gene. The CDR3 length is 13 residues. The CDR3 DNA sequence: TGTGCCAGCAGCCCGACAGTCACCGGGGAGCTGTTTTTT. Translated, it gives CASSPTVTGELFF.

This clonotype appeared a few times. This sequence joins TRBV6-5 and TRBJ2-7; 7 bases are shared with TRBD1. CDR1 MNHEY and CDR2 SVGAGI come from the germline V gene. Trimming took 2 bases from V and 2 from J; bases not matched to a gene: 6. The CDR3 has 15 residues. CDR3 in DNA: TGTGCCAGCAGTTACGGAAGGGGGCGAACCTACGAGCAGTACTTC. Its protein is CASSYGRGRTYEQYF.

This chain uses TRBV28 with TRBJ2-7; 12 bases line up with TRBD1. The germline V gene encodes CDR1 MDHEN and CDR2 SYDVKM. The CDR3 is made up of 15 amino acids. V dropped 3 bases and J dropped 2; count of bases not matched to a gene: 2. CDR3 protein: CASSFGTGGPYEQYF. In DNA form, the CDR3 reads TGTGCCAGCAGTTTCGGGACAGGGGGCCCCTACGAGCAGTACTTC.

J is TRBJ2-2 and V is TRBV2; D may match TRBD1 or TRBD2 (5 bases each). The germline V and J ends were trimmed by 7 bases and 6 bases, with 15 bases remaining between them. Germline V gives CDR1 SNHLY, CDR2 FYNNEI. The CDR3 has 14 residues. The CDR3 coding sequence is TGTGCCAGCACTGGGGCTAGCCCTCCCGGGGAGCTGTTTTTT. Translating it yields CASTGASPPGELFF.

V usage is TRBV6-6 and J usage is TRBJ1-2; weak D call: TRBD1 (6 bases). Germline CDR1 reads MNHNY; CDR2 reads SVGAGI (reference sequence). The CDR3 is 11 amino acids. Trimming took 6 bases from V and 8 from J, leaving 10 bases between them. As DNA, the CDR3 is TGTGCCAGCAGACCGGACAGAGGCTACACCTTC. Translation: CASRPDRGYTF.

This clonotype was seen more than once but under ten times. The rearrangement uses TRBV7-6 and TRBJ2-5; TRBD1 matches at 9 bases. This CDR3 is 14 amino acids long. Unmatched junction bases numbered 13, after V lost 7 bases and J lost 10 bases. Germline lookup yields CDR1 SGHVS and CDR2 FNYEAQ. The CDR3 protein is CASTGTGPREGQYF. As DNA, the CDR3 is TGTGCCAGCACCGGGACAGGGCCCAGGGAGGGCCAGTACTTC.

This clonotype was seen more than once but under ten times. The CDR3 DNA reads TGCAGTCTCATCGAGGACCATGGGCAGTTCTTC. Residues: CSLIEDHGQFF. J is TRBJ2-1 and V is TRBV20-1; D remains unclear. Trimming removed 8 bases from V and 12 bases from J, with 17 bases in between. The germline gives CDR1 DFQATT, CDR2 SNEGSKA (reference sequence). The CDR3 extends over 11 amino acids.

This clonotype was observed a few times. The CDR3 nucleotides are TGTGCCAGCGGACGGGCCACTGAAGCTTTCTTT. Translated: CASGRATEAFF. The chain couples TRBV25-1 to TRBJ1-1; D is ambiguous. Trimming pared 8 bases from V and 4 bases from J, leaving 8 bases between. Germline V CDR1 and CDR2: MGHDK, SYGVNS. The CDR3 extends over 11 amino acids.

This clonotype was seen at least ten times. V is TRBV29-1 and J is TRBJ1-1; TRBD1 matches at 11 bases. The CDR3 is 15 residues long. The ends lost 7 bases at V and 0 bases at J; junction bases unmatched: 7. Germline-derived CDR1 and CDR2 are SQVTM and ANQGSEA. The CDR3 coding sequence is TGCAGCGGGACAGGGGGCTGGGGTATGAACACTGAAGCTTTCTTT. Its protein is CSGTGGWGMNTEAFF. The variable domain in full, with the rest retrieved from reference TRBV29-1 and TRBJ1-1, is SAVISQKPSRDICQRGTSLTIQCQVDSQVTMMFWYRQQPGQSLTLIATANQGSEATYESGFVIDKFPISRPNLTFSTLTVSNMSPEDSSIYLCSGTGGWGMNTEAFFGQGTRLTVV.

The chain uses TRBV7-8 and TRBJ2-1; the D is unclear. The CDR3 length is 15 residues. V lost 2 bases, J lost 5 bases, and 13 bases lay in between. Germline CDR1 and CDR2: SGHVS and FQNEAQ. The DNA of the CDR3 is TGTGCCAGCAGCTTAATCTCTTCCAAGAACAATGAGCAGTTCTTC. It translates to CASSLISSKNNEQFF.

This clonotype was picked up a small number of times. The chain couples TRBV5-5 to TRBJ2-3; D unresolved. The CDR3 covers 15 residues. The V end was cut by 0 bases, the J end by 4 bases, with 12 bases between. Germline V CDR1 and CDR2: SGHKS, YYEKEE (reference sequence). The CDR3 bases are TGTGCCAGCAGCTTGGGAAGGAACGGGCCAGATACGCAGTATTTT. It yields the protein CASSLGRNGPDTQYF.

The chain carries TRBV28 and TRBJ2-7; the D gene is possibly TRBD1 (5 bases). The germline V gene encodes CDR1 MDHEN and CDR2 SYDVKM. With 7 bases removed from V and 0 bases from J, the gap between germline ends came to 10 bases. CDR3 size: 13 residues. This CDR3 reads CASIPDSSYEQYF. For the CDR3, the DNA is TGTGCCAGCATCCCCGACAGCTCCTACGAGCAGTACTTC.

The rearrangement joins TRBV7-3 to TRBJ2-1; D is uncertain. This CDR3 is built from 15 residues. The V end lost 5 bases, the J end lost 6 bases, and 17 bases lay between the germline ends. CDR1 and CDR2 (germline): SGHTA, FQGTGA. DNA for the CDR3: TGTGCCAGCAGCCCATATCTTGGCGAGTCCAATGAGCAGTTCTTC. This translates into CASSPYLGESNEQFF.

This clonotype was seen a few times. The J gene is TRBJ2-7, the V gene TRBV18; 10 bases align to TRBD1. The CDR3 covers 15 residues. The V segment lost 6 bases and the J segment 2 bases; nucleotides outside the gene matches: 7. Germline CDR1 reads KGHSH; CDR2 reads LQKENI. CDR3 nucleotides: TGTGCCAGCTCCCTTGGGACAGGGGTTACCTACGAGCAGTACGTC. Protein: CASSLGTGVTYEQYV.

This chain connects TRBV28 to TRBJ1-1; the D gene is possibly TRBD1 (5 bases). The germline V and J ends were trimmed by 6 bases and 4 bases, with 18 bases remaining between them. Germline CDR1 and CDR2: MDHEN and SYDVKM. This CDR3 is built from 15 residues. Here the CDR3 reads CASRTTGGLVTEAFF. The CDR3 DNA sequence: TGTGCCAGCAGAACTACGGGGGGGTTGGTCACTGAAGCTTTCTTT.

The chain has TRBV20-1 and TRBJ2-3; no clear D gene. The CDR3 sequence is 13 residues long. Germline lookup yields CDR1 DFQATT and CDR2 SNEGSKA (reference sequence). V lost 5 bases, J lost 1 base, and 10 bases lay in between. In DNA, the CDR3 is TGCAGTGCTCTGCCGCAGGGCACAGATACGCAGTATTTT. It yields the protein CSALPQGTDTQYF.